This TCR beta chain appears in the sequencing data of a study of CD4+ T cells in melanoma (dated by TCRdb to between 2021 and 2024). About the study as a whole: The study investigated neoantigen-specific CD4+ T cells in human melanoma. The research as a whole found: Neoantigen-specific CD4+ T cells in melanoma were reported to show diverse differentiation states. Neoantigen-specific CD4+ T cells were reported to be correlated with the function of CD8+ T cells, macrophages and B cells.

Patients with melanoma were used as donors. The protocol used for the library was the immunoSEQ multiplex PCR assay. TCRdb carries this immuneACCESS record with in-frame sequences only. Its versions omit some clonotypes, under half of them owing to an unresolved V gene in the studies checked, with the rest unexplained. This sample holds 90,000 to 130,000 clones; about 92% were observed only once. The ten largest make up roughly 3.3% of the sample. On this clone itself: Its antigen is still unknown. A junction boundary mismatches the germline segment, possibly from a read error.

The sequenced sample consisted of peripheral blood. The TCR was taken from a human donor with melanoma.

The CDR3 here reads CASRTSGGGTHTQYF. The nucleotides read TGTGCCAGCAGAACTAGCGGGGGGGGCACACATACGCAGTATTTT. The chain is encoded by TRBV7-2 joined to TRBJ2-3; TRBD2 aligns with 13 central bases. The germline V gene provides CDR1 SGHTA and CDR2 FQGNSA. The CDR3 holds 15 amino acids from the cysteine to the phenylalanine. CDR3 DNA only is kept here, 45 bases in frame from base 1.